A single sample is the source of the 22 T cell receptor beta chains below, sequenced in a study of blood T cells in healthy people across ages (dated by TCRdb to about 2015). The library relied on 5' RACE. The sequencing machine was an Illumina HiSeq 2500. A second PCR of roughly 7 to 11 cycles was run with a J-beta primer mix and a sample-barcoded 5' primer. The raw public reads went through TCRdb reprocessing: fastp at Q25, MiXCR clone calling, in-frame beta chains kept. Every CDR3 protein is listed once, alongside the most common genes and DNA of its rows. This sample comprises roughly 700,000 distinct CDR3 sequences, roughly 32% of them detected only once. The ten largest clones represent 15% to 19% of the sample. Material for sequencing was blood. The receptor source for this set is a woman aged 80 or over in good health. Donor details come from another sample of the same person, matched by shared clones.

This clonotype was recorded many times. The CDR3 DNA is TGTGCCAGCTACGGGGGGGCCAGCGAGCAGTACTTC. Its translation is CASYGGASEQYF. V is TRBV6-5 and J is TRBJ2-7; 8 bases are shared with TRBD2. This CDR3 contains 12 residues. V was pared by 8 bases and J by 6 bases, with 6 bases of the junction left unmatched. Germline V gene data show CDR1 as MNHEY and CDR2 as SVGAGI.

This clonotype was detected many times. This chain links TRBV20-1 with TRBJ2-1, with TRBD2 matching 7 bases. The CDR3 is 17 residues long. The V segment lost 1 base and the J segment 6 bases; nucleotides outside the gene matches: 15. Germline V gene data show CDR1 as DFQATT and CDR2 as SNEGSKA (reference sequence). The CDR3 is CSARGHAGDLLSNEQFF. CDR3 nucleotides: TGCAGTGCTAGAGGCCATGCGGGGGACCTCCTGAGCAATGAGCAGTTCTTC.

This clonotype was counted ten times or more. The gene calls are TRBV20-1 and TRBJ2-5; 10 positions agree with TRBD2. The CDR3 covers 14 residues. Germline CDR1 DFQATT, CDR2 SNEGSKA (reference sequence). J gave up 8 bases and V 6 bases, and 12 bases lay outside the gene matches. The CDR3 DNA is TGCAGTGCACCCCTAGCGGGGGCCCCCCTAACCCAGTACTTC. Translated: CSAPLAGAPLTQYF.

This clonotype showed up many times. The V and J genes are TRBV18 and TRBJ2-6; D is possibly TRBD1 (6 bases). V lost 4 bases, J lost 0 bases, and 13 bases lay in between. This CDR3 has 17 residues. CDR1 is KGHSH, CDR2 LQKENI, per germline. The CDR3 DNA reads as TGTGCCAGCTCACGGACAGCCGTCAGCTCTGGGGCCAACGTCCTGACTTTC. Its protein is CASSRTAVSSGANVLTF. Based on the CDR3 plus reference TRBV18 and TRBJ2-6, the full variable domain is NAGVMQNPRHLVRRRGQEARLRCSPMKGHSHVYWYRQLPEEGLKFMVYLQKENIIDESGMPKERFSAEFPKEGPSILRIQQVVRGDSAAYFCASSRTAVSSGANVLTFGAGSRLTVL.

This clonotype has more than one count but fewer than ten. The chain carries TRBV6-1 and TRBJ1-1; possibly TRBD1 for D (6 bases). V lost 7 bases and J lost 5, with 17 bases in between. Per the germline V gene, CDR1 is MNHNS and CDR2 is SASEGT. CDR3 length equals 14 residues. The CDR3, as DNA: TGTGCCAGCACCGGACAGTCTCGCGGGACTGAAGCTTTCTTT. This encodes CASTGQSRGTEAFF.

In regard to this clonotype: One base away lies a much larger clone, so this may be a sequencing read error. The chain is built from TRBV4-2 and TRBJ1-2; 10 nucleotides agree with TRBD1. This CDR3 comprises 15 residues. Germline lookup yields CDR1 LGHNA and CDR2 YNFKEQ. J lost 8 bases, V lost 4 bases, and 10 bases had no gene match. The CDR3 sequence: CASSPTGGASKGYTF. As DNA, the CDR3 is TGTGCCAGCAGCCCGACAGGGGGCGCCTCGAAGGGCTACACCTTC.

About this clonotype: A much larger clone is a single base away; this may be a read error. The rearrangement uses TRBV10-3 and TRBJ1-2; 9 bases fit TRBD1. This CDR3 is 14 amino acids long. Germline values: CDR1 ENHRY, CDR2 SYGVKD. The V segment lost 5 bases and the J segment 4 bases; nucleotides outside the gene matches: 5. The CDR3 loop is CAISTGTGCYGYTF. CDR3 nucleotide sequence: TGTGCCATCAGTACCGGGACAGGGTGCTATGGCTACACCTTC.

In its sample, this clonotype was seen many times. This chain connects TRBV29-1 to TRBJ1-4; a possible D gene is TRBD1 (5 bases). The germline V and J ends were trimmed by 5 bases and 5 bases, with 18 bases remaining between them. Germline V gene sequence: CDR1 SQVTM, CDR2 ANQGSEA. The CDR3 totals 15 residues. In DNA, the CDR3 is TGCAGCGTTCAGAGGGGCAGGAAACAAAATGAAAAACTGTTTTTT. Its translation is CSVQRGRKQNEKLFF.

Ten or more counts support this clonotype. The chain joins TRBV5-1 to TRBJ1-5; possibly TRBD1 for D (5 bases). The CDR3 is 15 residues long. V was trimmed by 0 bases and J by 3 bases, leaving 10 bases between them. Germline CDR1 SGHRS, CDR2 YFSETQ. The CDR3 loop reads CASSLEGTINQPQHF. The CDR3 DNA reads TGCGCCAGCAGCTTGGAAGGGACTATCAATCAGCCCCAGCATTTT.

This clonotype was seen ten or more times. The chain uses TRBV6-5 and TRBJ1-5; 8 nucleotides match TRBD1. The length of the CDR3 is 13 residues. CDR1 is MNHEY and CDR2 is SVGAGI in the germline V gene. The ends lost 6 bases at V and 6 bases at J; junction bases unmatched: 4. The CDR3 region has the DNA TGTGCCAGCAGAATGGACAGGGCTCAGCCCCAGCATTTT. Translation gives CASRMDRAQPQHF.

In this sample, this clonotype turned up many times. J is TRBJ2-5 and V is TRBV4-1; 9 bases are shared with TRBD1. This CDR3 contains 14 residues. J was trimmed by 6 bases and V by 1 base; bases with no gene match: 3. From germline, CDR1 is MGHRA and CDR2 YSYEKL. The CDR3 nucleotides are TGCGCCAGCAGCCAAGTACAGGGGGCGCAGACCCAGTACTTC. Residues: CASSQVQGAQTQYF.

This clonotype was seen many times. J is TRBJ2-5 and V is TRBV25-1, with TRBD1 matching over 7 bases. The CDR3 runs to 14 residues. From germline, CDR1 is MGHDK and CDR2 SYGVNS. Trimming at V came to 0 bases and at J to 4 bases, leaving 2 bases not matched to a gene. The CDR3: CASSEYTGAETQYF. CDR3 in DNA: TGTGCCAGCAGTGAATATACAGGGGCAGAGACCCAGTACTTC. Full variable domain (missing parts from reference TRBV25-1 and TRBJ2-5): EADIYQTPRYLVIGTGKKITLECSQTMGHDKMYWYQQDPGMELHLIHYSYGVNSTEKGDLSSESTVSRIRTEHFPLTLESARPSHTSQYLCASSEYTGAETQYFGPGTRLLVL.

In this sample, this clonotype turned up many times. The chain carries TRBV5-5 and TRBJ1-2; 9 nucleotides agree with TRBD1. CDR1 and CDR2 (germline): SGHKS, YYEKEE (reference sequence). The CDR3 length is 15 residues. V was clipped by 4 bases and J by 4 bases; unmatched bases: 8. In DNA form, the CDR3 reads TGTGCCAGCAGCCTGGGACAGGGTATCGGCTATGGCTACACCTTC. It specifies CASSLGQGIGYGYTF.

In its sample, this clonotype was seen many times. The V gene is TRBV6-2 or TRBV6-3, the J gene TRBJ2-5; 7 bases align to TRBD2. The V and J ends lost 6 bases and 6 bases, in that order; junction bases with no gene match: 7. The CDR3 runs to 13 residues. CDR1 is MNHEY and CDR2 is SVGEGT in the germline V gene. The chain's CDR3 is CASSPGLRQTQYF. Here the CDR3 DNA reads TGTGCCAGCAGCCCGGGACTAAGGCAGACCCAGTACTTC.

A few counts support this clonotype. The V and J genes are TRBV7-9 and TRBJ2-3; a weak D match, TRBD2 (5 bases). Trimming took off 5 bases at V and 0 bases at J, with 12 bases between the two ends. There are 15 residues in the CDR3. Germline V CDR1 and CDR2: SEHNR, FQNEAQ (reference sequence). CDR3 residues: CASSPGLASTDTQYF. The CDR3 bases are TGTGCCAGCAGCCCCGGACTGGCTAGCACAGATACGCAGTATTTT.

The rearrangement uses TRBV27 and TRBJ2-7; TRBD1 matches 9 bases. Trimming at V came to 5 bases and at J to 2 bases, leaving 10 bases not matched to a gene. Per the germline V gene, CDR1 is MNHEY and CDR2 is SMNVEV (reference sequence). This CDR3 comprises 16 residues. The CDR3 bases are TGTGCCAGCAGTCCCTACGGCGGACAGGGGACCTACGAGCAGTACTTC. This sequence encodes CASSPYGGQGTYEQYF.

V and J are TRBV10-3 and TRBJ2-4; D gene unclear. The V gene's germline CDR1 is ENHRY and CDR2 SYGVKD. The CDR3 spans 17 residues. The germline V and J ends were trimmed by 0 bases and 0 bases, with 12 bases remaining between them. The CDR3 DNA reads TGTGCCATCAGTGAGTCAGAGGCTAGTGTAGCCAAAAACATTCAGTACTTC. It is translated as CAISESEASVAKNIQYF.

The DNA of the CDR3 is TGTGCCTGGACCCGAGGGGCCTACGAGCAGTACTTC. Encoded protein: CAWTRGAYEQYF. The genes are TRBV30 and TRBJ2-7; either TRBD1 or TRBD2 may supply D (5 bases each). V shed 4 bases and J shed 2 bases, with 9 bases lying between them. From germline, CDR1 is GTSNPN and CDR2 SVGIG (reference sequence). This CDR3 spans 12 amino acids.

The chain has TRBV11-1 and TRBJ1-1; D not resolved. Germline assignment: CDR1 SGHAT and CDR2 FQDESV (reference sequence). The CDR3 is made up of 18 amino acids. Between the trimmed V and J ends, which lost 5 bases and 0 bases, there was a span of 22 bases. CDR3 in amino acids: CASSPYRRLAELNTEAFF. CDR3 nucleotide sequence: TGTGCCAGCAGCCCTTATAGAAGATTGGCAGAATTGAACACTGAAGCTTTCTTT. The full variable domain, its missing parts supplied by reference TRBV11-1 and TRBJ1-1, is EAEVAQSPRYKITEKSQAVAFWCDPISGHATLYWYRQILGQGPELLVQFQDESVVDDSQLPKDRFSAERLKGVDSTLKIQPAELGDSAMYLCASSPYRRLAELNTEAFFGQGTRLTVV.

The rearrangement uses TRBV7-9 and TRBJ2-1, with a weak D call TRBD2 (7 bases). There are 14 residues in the CDR3. The ends were cut back, 7 bases at V and 4 bases at J, with 14 bases in the middle. Per the germline V gene, CDR1 is SEHNR and CDR2 is FQNEAQ (reference sequence). CDR3 residues: CASNRAGVYNEQFF. The CDR3 DNA sequence: TGTGCCAGCAACAGGGCGGGGGTATACAATGAGCAGTTCTTC.

The chain carries TRBV25-1 and TRBJ2-3, with 11 bases that match TRBD2. J was trimmed by 4 bases and V by 7 bases; bases with no gene match: 7. Germline CDR1 MGHDK, CDR2 SYGVNS. The CDR3 has 15 residues. In DNA, the CDR3 is TGTGCCAGCACGATAGCGGGGGGGCCTTCAGATACGCAGTATTTT. Translating gives CASTIAGGPSDTQYF.

This clonotype was picked up a small number of times. The CDR3 loop is CASRVTENTEAFF. CDR3 sequence (DNA): TGTGCCAGCAGGGTGACAGAGAACACTGAAGCTTTCTTT. V is TRBV6-5 and J is TRBJ1-1, with D possibly matching TRBD1 (5 bases). This CDR3 region has 13 residues. CDR1 and CDR2 (germline): MNHEY, SVGAGI. V was trimmed by 6 bases and J by 1 base, leaving 9 bases between them.